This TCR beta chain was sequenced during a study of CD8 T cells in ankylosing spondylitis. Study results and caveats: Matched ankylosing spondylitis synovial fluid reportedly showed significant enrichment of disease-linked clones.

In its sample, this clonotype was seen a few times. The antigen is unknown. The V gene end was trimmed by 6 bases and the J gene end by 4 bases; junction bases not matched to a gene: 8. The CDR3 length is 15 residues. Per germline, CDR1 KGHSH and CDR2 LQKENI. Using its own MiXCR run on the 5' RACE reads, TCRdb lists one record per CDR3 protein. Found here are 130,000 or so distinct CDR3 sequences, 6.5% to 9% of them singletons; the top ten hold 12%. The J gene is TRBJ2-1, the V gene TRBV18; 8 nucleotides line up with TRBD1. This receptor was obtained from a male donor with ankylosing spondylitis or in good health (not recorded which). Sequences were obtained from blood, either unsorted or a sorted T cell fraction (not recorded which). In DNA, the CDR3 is TGTGCCAGCTCGGCCGGGACAGGCCGTTACAATGAGCAGTTCTTC. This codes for CASSAGTGRYNEQFF.